A selection of T cell receptor beta chains follows, all from one sample in a study of blood T cell repertoires in COVID-19. The assay was immunoSEQ multiplex PCR, and TCRdb's table has in-frame clones only and misses some. The sample has tens of thousands of clones, over 75% seen once; the top ten hold roughly 3%. The sample was peripheral blood. Receptor source: a man aged 50 to 60 with active COVID-19. Both conserved end residues are part of each CDR3. A D gene is named only where the DNA matches it firmly. Size is stated for part of the rows, as once, few or many counts, or as a class when the clone is expanded.

d_call j_call v_call clone_size cdr3_nt cdr3_aa
TRBD1 TRBJ2-1 TRBV7-9 NA TGTGCCAGCAGCTTAGGTCGAGGGGGCGATGAGCAGTTCTTC CASSLGRGGDEQFF
NA TRBJ1-1 TRBV27 NA TGTGCCAGCAGTTTATCGGCGGGGGGGTTGACTGAAGCTTTCTTT CASSLSAGGLTEAFF
TRBD1 TRBJ2-3 TRBV7-2 NA TGTGCCAGCAGTACGGACAGGGGCACAGATACGCAGTATTTT CASSTDRGTDTQYF
NA TRBJ1-1 TRBV29-1 few TGCAGCGTTGGCAGGGGCAACCAGGGTGGTGAAGCTTTCTTT CSVGRGNQGGEAFF
TRBD2 TRBJ2-1 TRBV10-3 NA TGTGCCATCAGTGGCATACCGGGACTAGCGGGAGGTACCTCCTACAATGAGCAGTTCTTC CAISGIPGLAGGTSYNEQFF
NA TRBJ2-3 TRBV20-1 NA TGCAGTGCTATCAGGGGTACGCAGTATTTT CSAIRGTQYF
TRBD1 TRBJ1-2 TRBV18 once TGTGCCAGCTCACCAGTCAGCGGTGACAGGGTTCTCCCCTATGGCTACACCTTC CASSPVSGDRVLPYGYTF
TRBD1 TRBJ2-2 TRBV7-6 NA TGTGCCAGCACTAAAAGGGGAGCAGGGGGCGGCCCGAACACCGGGGAGCTGTTTTTT CASTKRGAGGGPNTGELFF
NA TRBJ1-2 TRBV19 NA TGTGCCAGTAGGGAGTGGGGGGCTAACTATGGCTACACCTTC CASREWGANYGYTF
NA TRBJ2-2 TRBV6-2/TRBV6-3 NA TGTGCCAGCAGCCGGACAACCGGGGAGCTGTTTTTT CASSRTTGELFF
NA TRBJ2-3 TRBV27 NA TGTGCCAGCAGTTTCACGTCAATGGGGAGTCGGGTAGGAGATACGCAGTATTTT CASSFTSMGSRVGDTQYF
TRBD1 TRBJ2-2 TRBV19 NA TGTGCCAGTAGCGACCGTCGCGGCCGGGACAGGGCCGCGGGCGGGGAGCTGTTTTTT CASSDRRGRDRAAGGELFF
TRBD2 TRBJ2-5 TRBV9 NA TGTGCCAGCAGCGTAGCCGCGGGGGGGCCCACAGAGACCCAGTACTTC CASSVAAGGPTETQYF
NA TRBJ2-3 TRBV6-6 NA TGTGCCAGCAGTAAACAGAGCACAGATACGCAGTATTTT CASSKQSTDTQYF
NA TRBJ2-7 TRBV6-2/TRBV6-3 NA TGTGCCAGCAGTTACTCGCGGGGTTTGGCCCGCTACGAGCAGTACTTC CASSYSRGLARYEQYF
TRBD1 TRBJ1-5 TRBV6-5 NA TGTGCCAGCAGACCGCGGACAGGTGGGTATCAGCCCCAGCATTTT CASRPRTGGYQPQHF
TRBD2 TRBJ2-3 TRBV5-1 NA TGCGCCAGCAGCCCGACTAGCGGTTATACAGATACGCAGTATTTT CASSPTSGYTDTQYF
NA TRBJ2-3 TRBV5-6 NA TGTGCCAGCAGCTTTCCGGGAGATACGCAGTATTTT CASSFPGDTQYF
NA TRBJ2-2 TRBV11-3 few TGTGCCAGCAGCCCTTGGGCCGAACACACCGGGGAGCTGTTTTTT CASSPWAEHTGELFF
NA TRBJ1-5 TRBV6-2/TRBV6-3 NA TGTGCCAGCAGTTACTCGGGCCATAGCAATCAGCCCCAGCATTTT CASSYSGHSNQPQHF
TRBD1 TRBJ2-1 TRBV5-6 once TGTGCCAGCAGCGTCCCACTAACAGGGGTTGGCTACAATGAGCAGTTCTTC CASSVPLTGVGYNEQFF
TRBD1 TRBJ1-1 TRBV6-5 NA TGTGCCAGCAGTCCGACAGGGGGGAACACTGAAGCTTTCTTT CASSPTGGNTEAFF
TRBD2 TRBJ2-1 TRBV5-1 NA TGCGCCAGCAGCATATTAGCGGGAGATGCCAATGAGCAGTTCTTC CASSILAGDANEQFF
NA TRBJ1-5 TRBV6-2/TRBV6-3 NA TGTGCCAGCAGTTACGGAAGGGGGATCGGCAATCAGCCCCAGCATTTT CASSYGRGIGNQPQHF
TRBD1 TRBJ2-3 TRBV6-6 NA TGTGCCAGCTATCTTGGACAGGCGAGCACAGATACGCAGTATTTT CASYLGQASTDTQYF
NA TRBJ1-2 TRBV7-3 NA TGTGCCAGCAGCCCCCCAGGAGGAGGAGGCTACACCTTC CASSPPGGGGYTF
NA TRBJ1-3 TRBV28 NA TGTGCCAGCAGTTCAGGCAGGGAGGACACCATATATTTT CASSSGREDTIYF
TRBD2 TRBJ2-1 TRBV7-3 NA TGTGCCAGCAGCACCAGACTAGCAGGCTACAATGAGCAGTTCTTC CASSTRLAGYNEQFF
NA TRBJ2-3 TRBV5-1 few TGCGCCAGCAGCCCCAGCTTAGGAGGGAGGAAAGCAGATACGCAGTATTTT CASSPSLGGRKADTQYF
NA TRBJ2-3 TRBV14 NA TGTGCCAGCAGCTTGTTCCGTTCGGCAGATACGCAGTATTTT CASSLFRSADTQYF
TRBD2 TRBJ2-2 TRBV7-9 NA TGTGCCAGCAGCCCAATTAGCGGGAGACAAGCCGGGGAGCTGTTTTTT CASSPISGRQAGELFF
TRBD2 TRBJ2-3 TRBV9 NA TGTGCCAGCAGCTCACAACCCGGGGGGTCTAGCACAGATACGCAGTATTTT CASSSQPGGSSTDTQYF
NA TRBJ1-5 TRBV19 few TGTGCCAGTATGTGGCAGGGCGGGATTCAGCCCCAGCATTTT CASMWQGGIQPQHF
TRBD1 TRBJ1-6 TRBV3-1/TRBV3-2 NA TGTGCCAGCAGCCTCTACCAACGACAGGGGCGGAAAAATTCACCCCTCCACTTT CASSLYQRQGRKNSPLHF
TRBD2 TRBJ2-2 TRBV11-3 NA TGTGCCAGCAGCGACCCGTTTTTGGTAGCGGGGAACACCGGGGAGCTGTTTTTT CASSDPFLVAGNTGELFF
NA TRBJ1-5 TRBV29-1 NA TGCAGCGTTGAGGAGGAAGGGAATCAGCCCCAGCATTTT CSVEEEGNQPQHF
TRBD2 TRBJ2-3 TRBV5-4 NA TGTGCCAGCAGCTCGGGAGGGCCGAGCACAGATACGCAGTATTTT CASSSGGPSTDTQYF
TRBD1 TRBJ1-6 TRBV6-5 NA TGTGCCACTTCAGCCCGACAGGGAATTGCTTCACCCCTCCACTTT CATSARQGIASPLHF
TRBD2 TRBJ2-2 TRBV2 few TGTGCCAGCACGGGACTAGCGGAAAACACCGGGGAGCTGTTTTTT CASTGLAENTGELFF
NA TRBJ1-3 TRBV19 NA TGTGCCAGTAGTACGGCCGGGAAACCAAACACCATATATTTT CASSTAGKPNTIYF
NA TRBJ2-5 TRBV10-1 NA TGCGCCAGCTCGGCGGGGGCTAAAGAGACCCAGTACTTC CASSAGAKETQYF
NA TRBJ1-4 TRBV18 NA TGTGCCAGCTCACCGTTTCAGGGTGGCACTAATGAAAAACTGTTTTTT CASSPFQGGTNEKLFF
TRBD2 TRBJ2-1 TRBV14 NA TGTGCCAGCAGCCAAGATTTCGGACTAGTTCCCGTCCCCAATGAGCAGTTCTTC CASSQDFGLVPVPNEQFF
NA TRBJ1-2 TRBV28 NA TGTGCCAGCAACCCCAGGGCCTACTATGGCTACACCTTC CASNPRAYYGYTF
TRBD2 TRBJ2-5 TRBV14 NA TGTGCCAGCAGCCGAATGACTAGCGTCCAAGAGACCCAGTACTTC CASSRMTSVQETQYF
TRBD2 TRBJ2-1 TRBV11-3 NA TGTGCCAGCAGGCCTCGGGGACAGGGACTAGCGGGGATCTATGAGCAGTTCTTC CASRPRGQGLAGIYEQFF
NA TRBJ1-2 TRBV12-3/TRBV12-4 NA TGTGCCAGCAGTTTTGGGGCCTATGGCTACACCTTC CASSFGAYGYTF
NA TRBJ1-3 TRBV4-3 NA TGCGCCAGCAGCCAAGATCCCGGGGGAGCTGGAAACACCATATATTTT CASSQDPGGAGNTIYF
TRBD1 TRBJ2-3 TRBV2 NA TGTGCCAGCAACATACGGCGGACAGGTGCAACTTCAGATACGCAGTATTTT CASNIRRTGATSDTQYF
NA TRBJ1-2 TRBV5-6 NA TGTGCCAGCAGCTTGTACGGGGGAGTAGGTGGCTACACCTTC CASSLYGGVGGYTF